This entry lists 17 T cell receptor beta chains sequenced from one sample in a study of blood T cell repertoires in COVID-19. Method: immunoSEQ multiplex PCR; TCRdb's copy keeps in-frame clones and lacks some. The table has 240,000 or so clones, roughly 86% seen once; the top ten hold more than 6.5%. Sequenced material: peripheral blood. The origin of the receptors is a woman in her sixties or seventies with active or convalescent COVID-19.

This rearrangement joins TRBV2 to TRBJ1-5; 10 bases map to TRBD1. The junction had 16 bases not matched to a gene; V was cut back by 8 bases and J by 6 bases. Germline CDR1 SNHLY, CDR2 FYNNEI. The CDR3 sequence is 17 residues long. The CDR3 sequence: CASQGGTGVGPGQPQHF. CDR3 coding DNA: TGTGCCAGCCAAGGGGGGACAGGGGTTGGTCCCGGTCAGCCCCAGCATTTT.

This chain joins TRBV25-1 and TRBJ2-7; possible D gene TRBD2, 5 bases. Germline-derived CDR1 and CDR2 are MGHDK and SYGVNS. This CDR3 has 14 residues. V was trimmed by 4 bases and J by 4 bases, leaving 14 bases between them. CDR3 residues: CASSGRGTRYEQYF. The CDR3 region has the DNA TGTGCCAGCAGTGGCCGGGGAACAAGGTACGAGCAGTACTTC.

V is TRBV21-1 and J is TRBJ2-2; TRBD1 is the table's D call, not checked against the DNA. TRBV21-1 is marked as a pseudogene. This CDR3 is 15 amino acids long. The CDR3 loop reads CASSPRTAVSGELFF. CDR3 nucleotides: TGTGCCAGCAGCCCACGGACAGCAGTCAGCGGGGAGCTGTTTTTT.

The chain is built from TRBV6-5 and TRBJ1-5; TRBD1 is a possible D gene (6 bases). This CDR3 is 13 amino acids long. CDR1 and CDR2 from the germline V gene are MNHEY and SVGAGI. The V and J ends lost 4 bases and 4 bases respectively, with 8 bases between them. The CDR3 reads CASSSTGNQPQHF. DNA for the CDR3: TGTGCCAGCAGTTCGACAGGTAATCAGCCCCAGCATTTT.

This chain links TRBV27 with TRBJ1-1; 7 bases fit TRBD1. The germline V gene encodes CDR1 MNHEY and CDR2 SMNVEV (reference sequence). J lost 4 bases, V lost 7 bases, and 9 bases had no gene match. CDR3 size: 14 residues. CDR3 DNA: TGTGCCAGCACCTTGAGGGGGCCAGGCACTGAAGCTTTCTTT. It codes for CASTLRGPGTEAFF.

The chain employs TRBV10-3 and TRBJ2-3; TRBD1 matches at 11 bases. The V gene end was trimmed by 6 bases and the J gene end by 5 bases; junction bases not matched to a gene: 7. This CDR3 region has 15 residues. Per the germline V gene, CDR1 is ENHRY and CDR2 is SYGVKD. The CDR3 here is CAISGRTGGRDTQYF. The CDR3 DNA is TGTGCCATCAGCGGCCGGACAGGGGGCAGAGATACGCAGTATTTT.

This clone was detected many times. At the DNA level, this CDR3 is encoded by other sequences in the same sample as well. The gene calls are TRBV7-2 and TRBJ2-3; TRBD1 matches at 9 bases. Germline CDR1 is SGHTA and CDR2 is FQGNSA. The CDR3 runs 15 residues. V lost 5 bases and J lost 3; bases outside the gene matches: 6. The CDR3 DNA sequence: TGTGCCAGCAGCCCAGACAGGGGGAAAACAGATACGCAGTATTTT. Its protein product is CASSPDRGKTDTQYF. Full variable domain (outside the CDR3, taken from reference TRBV7-2 and TRBJ2-3): GAGVSQSPSNKVTEKGKDVELRCDPISGHTALYWYRQSLGQGLEFLIYFQGNSAPDKSGLPSDRFSAERTGGSVSTLTIQRTQQEDSAVYLCASSPDRGKTDTQYFGPGTRLTVL.

The chain couples TRBV4-1 to TRBJ1-5; D gene unclear. Trimming left V 0 bases short and J 1 base short, with 7 bases between. The CDR3 contains 15 residues. Germline loops: CDR1 MGHRA, CDR2 YSYEKL. CDR3 region: CASSQETVSNQPQHF. CDR3 nucleotides: TGCGCCAGCAGCCAAGAAACAGTGAGCAATCAGCCCCAGCATTTT.

CDR3 protein: CSASRVEDYGYTF. The CDR3 region has the DNA TGCAGTGCTAGTCGGGTCGAGGACTATGGCTACACCTTC. The chain links TRBV20-1 to TRBJ1-2, with unresolved D. V lost 3 bases and J 3 bases, leaving 11 bases between the germline ends. Germline CDR1 DFQATT, CDR2 SNEGSKA (reference sequence). The CDR3 is made up of 13 amino acids.

The chain is built from TRBV6-1 and TRBJ1-3, with D hard to call. The CDR3 spans 16 residues. CDR1 and CDR2 from the germline V gene are MNHNS and SASEGT. The V gene lost 2 bases and the J gene lost 0 bases, with 11 bases spanning the gap. The CDR3 DNA reads as TGTGCCAGCAGTGAATCGCCGGTCTTCTCTGGAAACACCATATATTTT. It is translated as CASSESPVFSGNTIYF.

The chain employs TRBV18 and TRBJ1-4, with 7 positions matching TRBD1. V gave up 5 bases and J gave up 8 bases; unmatched junction bases: 5. The CDR3 runs to 13 residues. Germline V gene lookup returns CDR1 KGHSH and CDR2 LQKENI. As DNA, the CDR3 is TGTGCCAGCTCAGTCGGGACAGCAGAAAAACTGTTTTTT. Its translation is CASSVGTAEKLFF.

The chain has TRBV5-1 and TRBJ1-4; D is unresolved. Trimming shortened V by 4 bases and J by 4 bases, and 11 bases separated the two germline ends. Germline-derived CDR1 and CDR2 are SGHRS and YFSETQ. The CDR3 loop spans 14 amino acids. CDR3 in amino acids: CASSKSGHNEKLFF. CDR3 in DNA: TGCGCCAGCAGCAAAAGTGGGCATAATGAAAAACTGTTTTTT. Full variable domain (remainder filled in from reference TRBV5-1 and TRBJ1-4): KAGVTQTPRYLIKTRGQQVTLSCSPISGHRSVSWYQQTPGQGLQFLFEYFSETQRNKGNFPGRFSGRQFSNSRSEMNVSTLELGDSALYLCASSKSGHNEKLFFGSGTQLSVL.

J is TRBJ2-7 and V is TRBV7-2; 10 bases line up with TRBD1. The V and J ends lost 1 base and 3 bases, in that order; junction bases with no gene match: 9. The CDR3 totals 17 residues. The V gene's germline CDR1 is SGHTA and CDR2 FQGNSA. CDR3 sequence reads: CASSLGLGDRGGYEQYF. CDR3 sequence (DNA): TGTGCCAGCAGCTTAGGCCTCGGGGACAGGGGTGGCTACGAGCAGTACTTC.

Written as DNA, the CDR3 is TGTGCCAGCGGCGACAGTGGTGGCTACACCTTC. Residues: CASGDSGGYTF. The chain couples TRBV12-3 or TRBV12-4 to TRBJ1-2; possibly TRBD1 for D (5 bases). The CDR3 covers 11 residues. V dropped 8 bases and J dropped 7 bases, with 11 bases sitting between them.

The CDR3 loop is CASSLGRYTEAFF. CDR3 bases: TGTGCCAGCAGCCTAGGTCGTTACACTGAAGCTTTCTTT. The gene calls are TRBV7-3 and TRBJ1-1; D not certain. This CDR3 region has 13 residues. CDR1 and CDR2 from the germline V gene are SGHTA and FQGTGA. V lost 5 bases, J lost 3 bases, and 10 bases lay in between.

V usage is TRBV11-3 and J usage is TRBJ2-2, with D maybe TRBD1 (6 bases). CDR1 is SGHNT, CDR2 YENEEA, per germline. This CDR3 is built from 15 residues. V was shortened by 5 bases and J by 0 bases, with 10 bases between the two germline ends. The CDR3, as DNA: TGTGCCAGCAGCGCCGGACAGCCGAACACCGGGGAGCTGTTTTTT. The encoded protein is CASSAGQPNTGELFF.

The chain recombines TRBV6-4 with TRBJ2-5; 10 bases line up with TRBD2. V dropped 5 bases and J dropped 5; count of bases not matched to a gene: 5. The CDR3 length is 14 residues. Germline assignment: CDR1 MRHNA and CDR2 SNTAGT. The CDR3 reads CASSPSGGAETQYF. DNA of the CDR3: TGTGCCAGCAGTCCCAGCGGGGGGGCGGAGACCCAGTACTTC.